This TCR beta chain derives from a study of T cell responses to AZD1222 COVID-19 vaccine listed by TCRdb under 2021. A note on the overall study: AZD1222 recipients with second doses at about 4 weeks or about 12 weeks were pooled, because spike-specific TCR depth and breadth did not differ between schedules. TCR sequencing covered more than 230 trial participants: about 210 given two doses of AZD1222 and approximately 26 given two doses of MenACWY control vaccine. Enrollment into the trials was organized by age into subgroups of 18-55, 56-69 and 70-plus years, and those subgroups contained 148, 28 and 57 TCR-sequenced participants, respectively. General findings and caveats noted by the study authors: Conclusions about previously exposed vaccinees are limited because only a handful of AZD1222 recipients were SARS-CoV-2 seropositive at baseline. A significant rise in spike-specific TCR breadth and depth was observed after two AZD1222 doses relative to day 0 and relative to MenACWY recipients. Reportedly, almost half of the unique spike-specific TCRs recognized epitopes lying outside the regions that are mutated in the B.1.351 and B.1.1.7 variants. Because no day 14 peak-response samples were available, repertoires were characterized only after the peak T cell response. Vaccine-associated CD4 TCRs spanned the whole spike protein, with dominant responses in regions 160-218 and 743-854. The 56-69-year group was small, and its depth increase did not reach significance, likely because of low power. Most participants were white British and females outnumbered males, and the authors suggested that clonal diversity may have been underestimated.

Worth noting for this clone: Its antigen remains unidentified. No per-base quality is available; no much larger clone lies one base away.

The label giving this sample's time point can be read as: baseline before first vaccination. Vaccinee samples came from UK trials COV001 and COV002, including a single-blind randomized controlled phase 2/3 trial of AZD1222 (ChAdOx1 nCoV-19) in healthy adults. Trial participant PBMC samples were collected at day 0 and day 28 after the second dose for TCRbeta chain sequencing. The CDR3 regions of human TCRbeta chains were analyzed by immunosequencing. Per the authors' processing: Repertoire TCRs were checked for matches against a reference library of SARS-CoV-2-specific TCRs that had been generated using the MIRA antigen-specificity platform. Breadth meant the fraction of unique TCRs that were SARS-CoV-2-associated, whereas depth meant the fraction of total T cells that were SARS-CoV-2-associated. Using the MIRA data, each spike-specific TCR was assigned both to the spike region to which the TCR was reactive and to a CD4 or CD8 class. Log10-transformed breadth and depth values were compared by one-way ANOVA with Sidak's multiple comparisons tests. Imported from immuneACCESS, the table was reduced by TCRdb to in-frame sequences with V and J called. These copies leave out some clones; in studies compared against another copy, an unresolved V gene accounts for under half, and the cause of the remainder is not known. V, J and clone size were drawn from that table, and D and trimming were deduced from the DNA. This sample has about 68,000 clones in its table, and approximately 80% of those were observed once. The ten largest clones add up to roughly 12% of the sample.

V gives up 3 bases and J gives up 0 bases, and the segment between their germline ends measures 7 bases. In the germline V gene (reference sequence), CDR1 corresponds to LNHDA and CDR2 to SQIVND. Spanning cysteine to phenylalanine, the CDR3 consists of 14 amino acids. The CDR3 DNA has 42 bases and is translated from base 1. Sequencing was performed on peripheral blood, taken on day 0 of AZD1222 vaccination. This receptor was taken from an adult in good health. The rearranged segments are TRBV19 and TRBJ2-3; the D gene is not confidently resolved. The CDR3 protein: CASSIRDSTDTQYF. The nucleotide sequence is given as TGTGCCAGTAGTATTCGAGATAGCACAGATACGCAGTATTTT.